This TCR beta chain comes out of a study of OX40 agonist ivuxolimab in advanced cancers. Context from the whole study: Ivuxolimab was a fully human IgG2 agonistic monoclonal antibody targeting the costimulatory receptor OX40 (CD134). Patients were allowed to have had prior anti-PD-1, anti-PD-L1 or anti-CTLA-4 therapy, and 40% to 45% of the dose-escalation patients had previously received checkpoint inhibitors. The dose-escalation cohort was over 70% male with a mean age of approximately 59 years, ranging from about 23 to 85. Peripheral TCRbeta sequencing aimed to test whether ivuxolimab altered TCR sequence diversity and caused clonal T-cell expansion. Three dose-escalation patients achieved partial responses, one with hepatocellular carcinoma and two with cutaneous melanoma. Among the roughly 54 dose-escalation patients, about 19 had hepatocellular carcinoma, approximately 15 melanoma, 9 renal cell carcinoma and 9 head and neck cancer. Intravenous ivuxolimab was administered to patients every 2 weeks at six dose levels: 0.01, 0.1, 0.3, 1.5, 3 and 10 mg/kg. The paper describes the monotherapy dose-escalation part (N of about 52 patients) of the phase I trial of ivuxolimab. Overall study outcomes, separate from this receptor: The antigen specificity of the clonally expanded peripheral T cells was not determined. In partial responders in the 0.1-3.0 mg/kg groups, normalized peripheral clonal expansion was found to be among the lowest, especially among CD8+ T cells. After ivuxolimab, more expanded clones were found on average in CD8+ T cells than in CD4+ T cells. Low levels of normalized T-cell clonal expansion were also seen in some nonresponding patients. Clonal expansion of both CD4+ and CD8+ blood T cells was observed from baseline to week 6 at doses 0.1 to 3.0 mg/kg.

Patients with a history of autoimmune disease or receiving systemic immunosuppression were excluded from the trial. Peripheral blood for TCR sequencing was drawn from every dose cohort at baseline, at cycle 4 day 1 and at cycle 7 day 1. The samples were drawn from a first-in-human, open-label, multicenter phase I dose-escalation trial of ivuxolimab. Adults with locally advanced or metastatic melanoma, renal cell, hepatocellular, or head and neck squamous cell carcinoma were enrolled in the trial. CD4+ and CD8+ T cells were sorted separately from peripheral blood before TCR sequencing. The germline V gene (reference sequence) gives CDR1 as SGHNT and CDR2 as YYREEE. Taken from cysteine to phenylalanine, the CDR3 has 14 residues. Only the CDR3 region is kept as DNA, spanning 42 bases read in frame from base 1. The junction shows trimming of 2 bases on V and 0 bases on J, plus 9 bases between the germline ends.

Genomic DNA was extracted from sorted cells for sequencing of the TCRbeta CDR3 region. The immunoSEQ Assay was used to sequence the TCRbeta CDR3 regions. TCRdb mirrors the immuneACCESS table, restricted to in-frame sequences. Some clones are absent from its copies; in checked studies, under half trace to an unresolved V gene, and the reason for the others is unknown. This sample gives 57,000 or so clones in total; around 87% of them show up just once. The ten top clones hold under 4.5% of the sample. As regards this clone: Its antigen has not been determined. Base qualities are not at hand, and no much larger clone is one base apart.

This sequence uses TRBV5-4 and TRBJ2-7; the D gene remains uncertain. This receptor was identified in an adult with an advanced solid tumor such as melanoma, head and neck, liver or kidney cancer. Sequenced material: CD4+ or CD8+ T cells sorted from blood, taken in a trial of the OX40 agonist ivuxolimab. The CDR3 protein: CASSFGRTSYEQYF. The nucleotide sequence reads TGTGCCAGCAGCTTCGGACGGACCTCCTACGAGCAGTACTTC.